The rows below give T cell receptor beta chains drawn from one sample of a study of CD8+ T cells in alopecia areata. Clones were sequenced by immunoSEQ multiplex PCR, and TCRdb holds only the in-frame ones, with some missing. The data contain 65,000 to 70,000 clones, roughly 60% of them singletons. The sample consisted of CD8+ T cells sorted from blood, taken at week 0. The receptor set was obtained from a human donor with alopecia areata. Both conserved end residues are part of each CDR3. Each record gives: J gene, CDR3 length, V gene, D gene, clone size, CDR3 protein, CDR3 DNA. D genes are given only for firm matches. Clone size, where shown, is once, few, many, or a class for clones that have expanded.

>TRBJ2-7|15|TRBV27|NA|NA
CAIPRPRTVPYEQYF
TGTGCCATTCCCCGGCCCCGGACAGTCCCCTACGAGCAGTACTTC
>TRBJ2-7|14|TRBV27|NA|many
CASSRGGRIYEQYF
TGTGCCAGCAGTCGAGGGGGAAGGATCTACGAGCAGTACTTC
>TRBJ2-7|14|TRBV29-1|NA|NA
CSSDLRDGGYEQYF
TGCAGCTCCGACCTCCGGGACGGGGGCTACGAGCAGTACTTC
>TRBJ2-3|18|TRBV7-3|TRBD2|NA
CASSAQGTSGGATDTQYF
TGTGCCAGCAGCGCACAAGGGACTAGCGGGGGTGCCACAGATACGCAGTATTTT
>TRBJ2-2|13|TRBV4-1|NA|NA
CASTQLAGGELFF
TGCGCCAGCACCCAGCTAGCTGGCGGGGAGCTGTTTTTT
>TRBJ1-1|13|TRBV6-6|NA|few
CASKSGAITEAFF
TGTGCCAGCAAGTCAGGGGCGATCACTGAAGCTTTCTTT
>TRBJ1-1|15|TRBV2|NA|NA
CASSERGRAGTEAFF
TGTGCCAGCAGTGAAAGGGGCAGGGCGGGCACTGAAGCTTTCTTT
>TRBJ2-5|13|TRBV29-1|NA|NA
CSVVVSGAETQYF
TGCAGCGTTGTAGTATCTGGGGCAGAGACCCAGTACTTC
>TRBJ1-2|15|TRBV27|TRBD1|once
CASSPISGQIYGYTF
TGTGCCAGCAGTCCGATATCGGGACAGATCTATGGCTACACCTTC
>TRBJ2-2|12|TRBV4-2|NA|NA
CASSYPTGELFF
TGTGCCAGCAGTTACCCCACCGGGGAGCTGTTTTTT
>TRBJ2-7|14|TRBV7-3|TRBD2|many
CASSWLGTSGEQYF
TGTGCCAGCAGCTGGTTGGGGACTAGCGGAGAGCAGTACTTC
>TRBJ2-5|14|TRBV25-1|NA|NA
CASSEGAGQETQYF
TGTGCCAGCAGTGAAGGTGCGGGACAAGAGACCCAGTACTTC
>TRBJ2-5|13|TRBV7-6|NA|NA
CASSIRDGETQYF
TGTGCCAGCAGCATCCGGGACGGAGAGACCCAGTACTTC
>TRBJ2-7|14|TRBV7-8|NA|NA
CASSFLGGRGEQYF
TGTGCCAGCAGCTTTCTTGGGGGACGGGGCGAGCAGTACTTC
>TRBJ1-2|16|TRBV19|NA|NA
CASSIVPAGDNYGYTF
TGTGCCAGTAGTATAGTCCCGGCAGGGGATAACTATGGCTACACCTTC
>TRBJ1-1|13|TRBV19|NA|NA
CASSIPGASEAFF
TGTGCCAGTAGTATCCCGGGGGCTTCTGAAGCTTTCTTT
>TRBJ2-3|17|TRBV7-8|TRBD2|few
CASSLATSGRAIDTQYF
TGTGCCAGCAGCTTAGCCACTAGCGGGAGGGCCATAGATACGCAGTATTTT
>TRBJ1-1|17|TRBV5-1|TRBD1|NA
CASSSVPRDRVDTEAFF
TGCGCCAGCAGCTCTGTACCTAGAGACAGGGTGGACACTGAAGCTTTCTTT
>TRBJ1-1|13|TRBV6-6|NA|few
CASRTHLNTEAFF
TGTGCCAGCAGGACACACTTGAACACTGAAGCTTTCTTT
>TRBJ1-2|13|TRBV27|TRBD1|few
CASTPGQGYGYTF
TGTGCCAGCACCCCAGGACAGGGGTATGGCTACACCTTC
>TRBJ2-3|15|TRBV5-4|NA|few
CASSLPQGRKDTQYF
TGTGCCAGCAGCTTGCCGCAGGGGCGTAAGGATACGCAGTATTTT
>TRBJ2-1|14|TRBV5-1|TRBD2|once
CASSLGLAGDEQFF
TGCGCCAGCAGCTTGGGACTAGCGGGAGATGAGCAGTTCTTC
>TRBJ2-7|15|TRBV2|TRBD2|NA
CASSLLAGVIYEQYF
TGTGCCAGCAGCCTACTAGCGGGAGTAATCTACGAGCAGTACTTC
>TRBJ1-5|17|TRBV4-1|NA|NA
CASSQVGGQGANQPQHF
TGCGCCAGCAGCCAAGTGGGGGGCCAAGGGGCCAATCAGCCCCAGCATTTT
>TRBJ2-1|11|TRBV27|NA|NA
CASSSSNEQFF
TGTGCCAGCTCGTCGTCTAATGAGCAGTTCTTC
>TRBJ2-1|16|TRBV6-4|NA|once
CASSAQGVASPSEQFF
TGTGCCAGCAGTGCCCAAGGGGTAGCCTCCCCAAGTGAGCAGTTCTTC
>TRBJ2-3|14|TRBV29-1|NA|NA
CSVPIIGGTDTQYF
TGCAGCGTCCCTATCATCGGCGGCACAGATACGCAGTATTTT
>TRBJ1-1|11|TRBV29-1|NA|NA
CSVDRRIEAFF
TGCAGCGTTGATAGGAGAATTGAAGCTTTCTTT
>TRBJ1-5|15|TRBV6-5|NA|few
CASSYDGGYNQPQHF
TGTGCCAGCAGTTACGACGGAGGTTACAATCAGCCCCAGCATTTT
>TRBJ2-3|16|TRBV4-3|TRBD2|NA
CASSQDSGGGTDTQYF
TGCGCCAGCAGCCAAGATAGCGGGGGCGGCACAGATACGCAGTATTTT
>TRBJ1-2|18|TRBV4-1|NA|NA
CASSQDIGTMLDPYGYTF
TGCGCCAGCAGCCAAGATATTGGGACGATGTTAGACCCCTATGGCTACACCTTC
>TRBJ2-5|14|TRBV5-6|NA|NA
CASSFIGVEETQYF
TGTGCCAGCAGCTTTATAGGGGTAGAGGAGACCCAGTACTTC
>TRBJ2-3|14|TRBV15|NA|NA
CATSRDWSTDTQYF
TGTGCCACCAGCAGAGATTGGAGCACAGATACGCAGTATTTT
>TRBJ2-7|12|TRBV28|NA|few
CASRDVAYEQYF
TGTGCCAGCCGGGACGTCGCCTACGAGCAGTACTTC
>TRBJ2-1|15|TRBV7-8|NA|NA
CASSPDLSSYNEQFF
TGTGCCAGCAGCCCCGACTTGAGCTCCTACAATGAGCAGTTCTTC
>TRBJ1-2|15|TRBV29-1|TRBD1|NA
CSSLIGTGGNYGYTF
TGCAGCTCCTTAATCGGGACAGGGGGGAACTATGGCTACACCTTC
>TRBJ1-2|15|TRBV27|NA|NA
CASSLSMQANYGYTF
TGTGCCAGCAGTTTATCGATGCAGGCTAACTATGGCTACACCTTC
>TRBJ1-1|13|TRBV7-9|NA|NA
CASSPQGGTEAFF
TGTGCCAGCAGCCCTCAGGGCGGCACTGAAGCTTTCTTT
>TRBJ1-2|15|TRBV27|NA|NA
CASSLSKRGSYGYTF
TGTGCCAGCAGTTTATCCAAAAGGGGTAGCTATGGCTACACCTTC
>TRBJ2-1|11|TRBV6-5|TRBD2|NA
CASRGLAEQFF
TGTGCCAGCAGGGGACTAGCCGAGCAGTTCTTC
>TRBJ2-5|13|TRBV10-3|NA|NA
CAISDPGVETQYF
TGTGCCATCAGTGATCCGGGAGTAGAGACCCAGTACTTC
>TRBJ2-1|21|TRBV9|TRBD2|NA
CASSVAPRYPLSGGQYNEQFF
TGTGCCAGCAGCGTAGCCCCACGATATCCCCTTAGCGGGGGCCAATACAATGAGCAGTTCTTC
>TRBJ2-7|14|TRBV29-1|NA|once
CSVVGTQSSYEQYF
TGCAGCGTTGTAGGGACGCAGAGCTCCTACGAGCAGTACTTC
>TRBJ1-1|15|TRBV5-1|NA|NA
CASSYSYGGDTEAFF
TGCGCCAGCAGCTACTCCTACGGGGGGGACACTGAAGCTTTCTTT
>TRBJ2-3|16|TRBV5-6|TRBD1|NA
CASSLGTGVSTDTQYF
TGTGCCAGCAGCTTGGGGACAGGAGTTAGCACAGATACGCAGTATTTT
>TRBJ2-3|17|TRBV18|TRBD1|many
CASSPTLGQEHTDTQYF
TGTGCCAGCTCACCGACCTTGGGACAGGAACACACAGATACGCAGTATTTT